The 14 T cell receptor beta chains given below trace back to one sample, sequenced in a study of control samples from healthy donors and cancer patients. The method was immunoSEQ multiplex PCR; TCRdb's version includes in-frame clones alone and lacks a portion of them. The repertoire holds more than 95,000 clones, approximately 93% seen once, with approximately 7.9% in the top ten. Sequenced material: blood. The receptors were sampled from a man between 18 and 35 years old in good health.

The chain links TRBV6-5 to TRBJ1-5; unclear D gene. The CDR3 is 16 residues long. Trimming removed 0 bases from V and 1 base from J, with 10 bases in between. Germline CDR1 MNHEY, CDR2 SVGAGI. The CDR3 spells CASSYSAEGSNQPQHF. CDR3 DNA sequence: TGTGCCAGCAGTTACTCGGCCGAAGGAAGCAATCAGCCCCAGCATTTT.

The chain combines TRBV30 with TRBJ1-2; tentatively, D is TRBD1 (5 bases). Trimming left V 5 bases short and J 6 bases short, with 16 bases between. This CDR3 has 13 amino acids. Germline CDR1 GTSNPN, CDR2 SVGIG (reference sequence). This CDR3 is CAWHLGVGDGYTF. CDR3 DNA: TGTGCCTGGCACCTAGGGGTAGGGGATGGCTACACCTTC.

This chain connects TRBV30 to TRBJ1-2, with a tentative D call TRBD1 (5 bases). This CDR3 is 12 amino acids long. Per germline, CDR1 GTSNPN and CDR2 SVGIG (reference sequence). Trimming took 2 bases from V and 3 from J, leaving 7 bases between them. CDR3 sequence reads: CAWSSGYYGYTF. CDR3 DNA sequence: TGTGCCTGGAGTTCAGGGTACTATGGCTACACCTTC. Variable domain in full (rest from reference TRBV30 and TRBJ1-2): SQTIHQWPATLVQPVGSPLSLECTVEGTSNPNLYWYRQAAGRGLQLLFYSVGIGQISSEVPQNLSASRPQDRQFILSSKKLLLSDSGFYLCAWSSGYYGYTFGSGTRLTVV.

This chain connects TRBV2 to TRBJ1-5; no reliable D call. CDR1 is SNHLY and CDR2 is FYNNEI in the germline V gene. Trimming removed 8 bases at V and 0 bases at J, with 14 bases between. This CDR3 is built from 15 residues. Written as DNA, the CDR3 is TGTGCCAGCCGGATAGGCGATAGTAGCAATCAGCCCCAGCATTTT. This encodes CASRIGDSSNQPQHF.

The gene calls are TRBV5-1 and TRBJ1-2, with a weak D call TRBD1 (5 bases). Trimming left V 6 bases short and J 6 bases short, with 21 bases between. The CDR3 has 15 amino acids. Germline V gene data show CDR1 as SGHRS and CDR2 as YFSETQ. CDR3 amino acids: CASTPGGGVMDGYTF. As DNA, the CDR3 is TGCGCCAGCACCCCGGGGGGGGGAGTGATGGATGGCTACACCTTC.

The chain has TRBV29-1 and TRBJ2-1; TRBD2 is a possible D gene (5 bases). Germline V gene sequence: CDR1 SQVTM, CDR2 ANQGSEA. This CDR3 has 13 residues. V shed 4 bases and J shed 5 bases, with 12 bases lying between them. The DNA for the CDR3 is TGCAGCGTTGGGGCGGGCGCTAACAATGAGCAGTTCTTC. This translates into CSVGAGANNEQFF.

The chain employs TRBV6-2 or TRBV6-3 and TRBJ2-2; D possibly matches TRBD1 or TRBD2 (5 bases each). V lost 5 bases and J 6 bases, leaving 19 bases between the germline ends. The CDR3 consists of 16 residues. Germline CDR1 and CDR2: MNHEY and SVGEGT. CDR3 DNA: TGTGCCAGCAGTACCCAGGGACGCAATCGACCCGGGGAGCTGTTTTTT. Residues: CASSTQGRNRPGELFF.

V is TRBV27 and J is TRBJ1-1; maybe TRBD1 (5 bases). The V and J ends lost 10 bases and 1 base respectively, with 16 bases between them. The germline V gene has CDR1 MNHEY and CDR2 SMNVEV (reference sequence). The CDR3 totals 14 residues. The CDR3 bases are TGTGCCACCTGGGGCCCCGCCGGGAACACTGAAGCTTTCTTT. Protein product: CATWGPAGNTEAFF.

The chain employs TRBV6-5 and TRBJ1-2, with TRBD1 as a possible D gene (5 bases). The CDR3 spans 15 residues. Per the germline V gene, CDR1 is MNHEY and CDR2 is SVGAGI. V was cut by 4 bases and J by 2 bases, with 14 bases left in between. As DNA, the CDR3 is TGTGCCAGCAGTTCCGAGGGACTTGTAAACTATGGCTACACCTTC. Amino acids: CASSSEGLVNYGYTF.

The gene calls are TRBV30 and TRBJ1-1; D remains unclear. The CDR3 sequence is 15 residues long. Trimming left V 4 bases short and J 2 bases short, with 17 bases between. From germline, CDR1 is GTSNPN and CDR2 SVGIG (reference sequence). The CDR3 protein is CAWTTLGTDNTEAFF. The CDR3 coding sequence is TGTGCCTGGACTACGTTAGGAACAGATAACACTGAAGCTTTCTTT. The variable domain in full, completed from reference TRBV30 and TRBJ1-1, reads SQTIHQWPATLVQPVGSPLSLECTVEGTSNPNLYWYRQAAGRGLQLLFYSVGIGQISSEVPQNLSASRPQDRQFILSSKKLLLSDSGFYLCAWTTLGTDNTEAFFGQGTRLTVV.

The V call is TRBV30, the J call TRBJ1-5; 7 bases are shared with TRBD1. CDR3 size: 17 residues. The V segment lost 1 base and the J segment 0 bases; nucleotides outside the gene matches: 9. Germline values: CDR1 GTSNPN, CDR2 SVGIG (reference sequence). CDR3 in DNA: TGTGCCTGGAGTGCATTGACAGGGCCCAATAGCAATCAGCCCCAGCATTTT. This translates into CAWSALTGPNSNQPQHF.

The chain links TRBV7-9 to TRBJ1-2; TRBD1 might be the D (6 bases). The CDR3 has 14 residues. CDR1 is SEHNR and CDR2 is FQNEAQ in the germline V gene (reference sequence). Between the trimmed V and J ends, which lost 5 bases and 4 bases, there was a span of 14 bases. The CDR3 nucleotides are TGTGCCAGCAGCCGGACAGCTTATTCCTATGGCTACACCTTC. This translates into CASSRTAYSYGYTF.

The J gene is TRBJ2-1, the V gene TRBV11-1, with TRBD2 matching 7 bases. V lost 1 base and J lost 14; bases outside the gene matches: 5. This CDR3 contains 12 residues. In germline, CDR1 is SGHAT, CDR2 FQDESV (reference sequence). The CDR3 loop is CASSLGGGVKFF. CDR3 DNA sequence: TGTGCCAGCAGCTTAGGGGGAGGGGTAAAGTTCTTC. The full variable domain, with the rest looked up from reference TRBV11-1 and TRBJ2-1, is EAEVAQSPRYKITEKSQAVAFWCDPISGHATLYWYRQILGQGPELLVQFQDESVVDDSQLPKDRFSAERLKGVDSTLKIQPAELGDSAMYLCASSLGGGVKFFGPGTRLTVL.

The rearrangement links TRBV6-5 to TRBJ1-2; the D is unclear. Trimming removed 0 bases at V and 0 bases at J, with 8 bases between. The CDR3 has 15 amino acids. The V gene's germline CDR1 is MNHEY and CDR2 SVGAGI. The CDR3 sequence: CASSYSKPPNYGYTF. CDR3 bases: TGTGCCAGCAGTTACTCGAAACCTCCTAACTATGGCTACACCTTC.